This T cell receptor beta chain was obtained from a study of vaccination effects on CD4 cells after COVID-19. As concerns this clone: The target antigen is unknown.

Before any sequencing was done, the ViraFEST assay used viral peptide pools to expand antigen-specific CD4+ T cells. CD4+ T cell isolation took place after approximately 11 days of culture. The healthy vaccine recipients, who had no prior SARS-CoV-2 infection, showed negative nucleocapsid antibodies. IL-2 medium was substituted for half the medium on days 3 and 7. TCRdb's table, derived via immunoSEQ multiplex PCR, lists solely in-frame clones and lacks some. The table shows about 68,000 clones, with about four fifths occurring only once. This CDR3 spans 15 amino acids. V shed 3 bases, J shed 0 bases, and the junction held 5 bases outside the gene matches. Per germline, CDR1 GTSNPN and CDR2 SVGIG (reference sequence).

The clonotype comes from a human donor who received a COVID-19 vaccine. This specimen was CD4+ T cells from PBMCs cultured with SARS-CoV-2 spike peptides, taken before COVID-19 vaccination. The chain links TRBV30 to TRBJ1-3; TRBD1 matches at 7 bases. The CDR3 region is CAWSGDRDSGNTIYF. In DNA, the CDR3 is TGTGCCTGGAGCGGGGACAGAGACTCTGGAAACACCATATATTTT.